This T cell receptor beta chain was sequenced for a study of shared clonotypes between healthy human individuals. The CDR3 is 15 amino acids. Germline CDR1 and CDR2: SNHLY and FYNNEI. The J segment lost 0 bases and the V segment lost 7 bases, leaving 8 bases of the junction unmatched. Sequencing used immunoSEQ multiplex PCR; TCRdb keeps in-frame clones, though not all of them. The data contain approximately 1.5 million clones, 95% to 99% of them seen just once; the ten biggest clones take up approximately 0.45%. The sequenced material came from naive CD4+ T cells sorted from blood. Subset of the sample: CD45RA+ positively selected. V usage is TRBV2 and J usage is TRBJ1-1; TRBD1 matches 7 bases. This receptor was obtained from a man aged 25-45 years in good health. CDR3 loop: CASTLQGSMNTEAFF. The CDR3 DNA is TGTGCCAGCACCCTACAGGGGAGCATGAACACTGAAGCTTTCTTT.